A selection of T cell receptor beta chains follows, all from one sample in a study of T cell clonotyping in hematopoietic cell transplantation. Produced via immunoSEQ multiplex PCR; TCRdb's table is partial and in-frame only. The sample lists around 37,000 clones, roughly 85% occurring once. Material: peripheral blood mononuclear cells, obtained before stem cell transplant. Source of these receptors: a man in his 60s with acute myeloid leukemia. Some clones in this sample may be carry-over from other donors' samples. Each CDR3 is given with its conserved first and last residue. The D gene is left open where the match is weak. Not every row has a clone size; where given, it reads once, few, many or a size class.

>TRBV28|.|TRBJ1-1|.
TGTGCCAGCGGGACGGAAGGGGAAGCTTTCTTT
CASGTEGEAFF
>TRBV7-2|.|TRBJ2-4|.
TGTGCCAGCAGCACCGCGGGGGCCCCAAACATTCAGTACTTC
CASSTAGAPNIQYF
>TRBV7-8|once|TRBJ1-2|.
TGTGCCAGCAGCTTAAGGACTGGAGGCGGTCCTGGCTACACCTTC
CASSLRTGGGPGYTF
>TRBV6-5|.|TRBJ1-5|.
TGTGCCAGCAGCTCCGGACAGATCAATCAGCCCCAGCATTTT
CASSSGQINQPQHF
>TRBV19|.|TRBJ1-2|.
TGTGCCAGTAGAACCTCGGGGGGGCAAGGCTACACCTTC
CASRTSGGQGYTF
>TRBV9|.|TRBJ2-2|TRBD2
TGTGCCAGCAGCTCCCCGGCGGGGGGGCCTTTATACGGGGAGCTGTTTTTT
CASSSPAGGPLYGELFF
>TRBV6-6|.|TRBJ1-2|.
TGTGCCAGCAGAGCAACCGCGGGTGGCTACACCTTC
CASRATAGGYTF
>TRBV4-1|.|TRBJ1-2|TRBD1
TGCGCCAGCAGCCAAGAAAACAGGGGGCTTGGCTACACCTTC
CASSQENRGLGYTF
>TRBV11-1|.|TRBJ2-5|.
TGTGCCAGCAGCTTTGGAGAGACCCAGTACTTC
CASSFGETQYF
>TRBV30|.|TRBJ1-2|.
TGTGCCTGGAGGCCTGGGACGGCCTATGGCTACACCTTC
CAWRPGTAYGYTF
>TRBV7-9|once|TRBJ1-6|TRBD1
TGTGCCAGCAGACGGACAGGAAACTATAATTCACCCCTCCACTTT
CASRRTGNYNSPLHF
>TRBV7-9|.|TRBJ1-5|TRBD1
TGTGCCAGCAGCTTGGGACAGGGACCTCAGCCCCAGCATTTT
CASSLGQGPQPQHF
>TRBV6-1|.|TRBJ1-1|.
TGTGCCAGCAGTGGGACCCCGGTAACTGAAGCTTTCTTT
CASSGTPVTEAFF
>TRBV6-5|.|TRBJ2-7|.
TGTGCCAGCAGAACCCCCGGGACCTACGAGCAGTACTTC
CASRTPGTYEQYF
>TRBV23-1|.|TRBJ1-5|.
TGCGCCCCCCTGGGGGGCAGGCAAGGTCAGCCCCAGCATTTT
CAPLGGRQGQPQHF
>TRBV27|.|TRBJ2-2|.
TGTGCCAGCAAGAGGGGGAACACCGGGGAGCTGTTTTTT
CASKRGNTGELFF
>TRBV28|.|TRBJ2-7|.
TGTGCCAGCAGTTTGAGTAAGCCCCCCTACGAGCAGTACTTC
CASSLSKPPYEQYF
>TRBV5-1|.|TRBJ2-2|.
TGCGCCAGCCGGGGGACCGGGGAGCTGTTTTTT
CASRGTGELFF
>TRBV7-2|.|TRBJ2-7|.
TGTGCCAGCAGCTTGGGGCTAGCTCTCTACGAGCAGTACTTC
CASSLGLALYEQYF
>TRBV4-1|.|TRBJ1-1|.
TGCGCCAGCAGCCTGAGACAGAACACTGAAGCTTTCTTT
CASSLRQNTEAFF
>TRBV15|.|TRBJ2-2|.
TGTGCCACCAGCAGAGATCTGAACAGGGCTAACACCGGGGAGCTGTTTTTT
CATSRDLNRANTGELFF
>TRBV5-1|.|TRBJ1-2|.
TGCGCCAGCCTGAACAGGGACTCGAGCTACACCTTC
CASLNRDSSYTF
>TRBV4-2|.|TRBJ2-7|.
TGTGCCAGCAGCCAAGCCTTTGCAACCTTACGCGAGCAGTACTTC
CASSQAFATLREQYF
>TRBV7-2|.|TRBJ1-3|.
TGTGCCAGCAGCTTACCGGGGGTCTTCTCTGGAAACACCATATATTTT
CASSLPGVFSGNTIYF
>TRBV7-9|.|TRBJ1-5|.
TGTGCCAGCAGCTTAGGGGGGCCAAGAAATCAGCCCCAGCATTTT
CASSLGGPRNQPQHF